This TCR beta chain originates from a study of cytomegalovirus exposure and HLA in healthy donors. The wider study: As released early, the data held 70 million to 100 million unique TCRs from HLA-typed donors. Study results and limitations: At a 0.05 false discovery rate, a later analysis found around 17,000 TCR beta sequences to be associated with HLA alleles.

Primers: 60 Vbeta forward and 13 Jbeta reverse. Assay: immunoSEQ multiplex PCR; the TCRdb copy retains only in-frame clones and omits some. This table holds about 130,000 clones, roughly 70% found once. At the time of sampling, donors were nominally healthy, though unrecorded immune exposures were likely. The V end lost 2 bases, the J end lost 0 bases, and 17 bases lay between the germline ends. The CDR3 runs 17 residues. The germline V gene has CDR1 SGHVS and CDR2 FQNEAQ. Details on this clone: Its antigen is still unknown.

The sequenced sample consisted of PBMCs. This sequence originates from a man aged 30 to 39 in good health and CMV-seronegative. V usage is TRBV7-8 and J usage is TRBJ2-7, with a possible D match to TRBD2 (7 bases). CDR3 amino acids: CASSLPLRGAHSYEQYF. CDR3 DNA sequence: TGTGCCAGCAGCTTACCCCTCCGGGGGGCTCACTCCTACGAGCAGTACTTC.